The 29 T cell receptor beta chains listed next were all sequenced from one sample in a study of blood T cell repertoires in COVID-19. Profiling relied on immunoSEQ multiplex PCR, and the TCRdb table lists in-frame clones only, not all of them. In the table there are roughly 280,000 clones, 75% to 90% of which are singletons. The material sequenced was peripheral blood. Source of these receptors: a woman aged 65 to 85 with acute or convalescent COVID-19.

This sequence joins TRBV6-5 and TRBJ1-4; TRBD1 agrees at 7 bases. The CDR3 totals 15 residues. Germline V gene sequence: CDR1 MNHEY, CDR2 SVGAGI. J gave up 2 bases and V 7 bases, and 7 bases lay outside the gene matches. In DNA, the CDR3 is TGTGCCAGCAAAAGGGGGCGCGAGACTAATGAAAAACTGTTTTTT. Its translation: CASKRGRETNEKLFF.

The chain links TRBV2 to TRBJ1-2; D is ambiguous. V lost 6 bases to trimming and J lost 6 bases, with 11 bases between them. The length of the CDR3 is 12 residues. Germline CDR1 reads SNHLY; CDR2 reads FYNNEI. CDR3 bases: TGTGCCAGCAGGCAGGATACAGATGGCTACACCTTC. Encoded protein: CASRQDTDGYTF.

The chain has TRBV5-6 and TRBJ1-2; unclear D gene. Germline V CDR1 and CDR2: SGHDT, YYEEEE. V dropped 4 bases and J dropped 4 bases, with 20 bases sitting between them. CDR3 size: 16 residues. In DNA form, the CDR3 reads TGTGCCAGCAGCATTAGTCTCGAGGCCCCGACCTATGGCTACACCTTC. The encoded protein is CASSISLEAPTYGYTF.

V usage is TRBV6-5 and J usage is TRBJ2-2; tentatively, D is TRBD1 (5 bases). The length of the CDR3 is 15 residues. CDR1 MNHEY and CDR2 SVGAGI come from the germline V gene. The ends were cut back, 2 bases at V and 2 bases at J, with 9 bases in the middle. The DNA of the CDR3 is TGTGCCAGCAGTTACAGGGGCAAAAACACCGGGGAGCTGTTTTTT. It codes for CASSYRGKNTGELFF.

The chain recombines TRBV7-6 with TRBJ2-3, with 7 bases matching TRBD1. CDR3 length: 14 residues. With V trimmed by 5 bases and J by 7 bases, 9 bases remained unmatched. Germline loops: CDR1 SGHVS, CDR2 FNYEAQ. This CDR3 reads CASSPITGVYTQYF. The CDR3 DNA reads as TGTGCCAGCAGCCCCATCACAGGGGTCTATACGCAGTATTTT.

The chain links TRBV6-5 to TRBJ1-4; weak D call: TRBD1 (6 bases). Germline CDR1 MNHEY, CDR2 SVGAGI. V gave up 0 bases and J gave up 8 bases, with 13 bases separating them. The CDR3 covers 15 residues. The CDR3 region has the DNA TGTGCCAGCAGTTACTCGACGGGGGGCCGGGAAAAACTGTTTTTT. This codes for CASSYSTGGREKLFF.

This clone was counted a single time. The chain employs TRBV5-4 and TRBJ1-2; maybe TRBD1 (6 bases). V lost 3 bases to trimming and J lost 8 bases, with 14 bases between them. This CDR3 is built from 13 residues. Germline V gene sequence: CDR1 SGHNT, CDR2 YYREEE (reference sequence). CDR3 nucleotides: TGTGCCAGCAGCTCCGAGGGGGGGCGCGGCTACACCTTC. Translation gives CASSSEGGRGYTF.

CDR3 bases: TGTGCCAGCTCACCGCTAATCAATGTAGCCGGGACAGGGTTGTATGGCTACACCTTC. Its translation: CASSPLINVAGTGLYGYTF. This chain joins TRBV18 and TRBJ1-2; 9 bases agree with TRBD1. Germline V lookup: CDR1 KGHSH, CDR2 LQKENI. Unmatched junction bases numbered 19, after V lost 3 bases and J lost 5 bases. The CDR3 extends over 19 amino acids.

This chain links TRBV19 with TRBJ1-2, with 8 bases lining up with TRBD1. There are 14 residues in the CDR3. From germline, CDR1 is LNHDA and CDR2 SQIVND (reference sequence). V lost 5 bases, J lost 4 bases, and 6 bases stayed unmatched. The CDR3: CASSPGGAVYGYTF. The CDR3 bases are TGTGCCAGTAGTCCAGGGGGCGCGGTCTATGGCTACACCTTC. Full variable domain (outside the CDR3, taken from reference TRBV19 and TRBJ1-2): DGGITQSPKYLFRKEGQNVTLSCEQNLNHDAMYWYRQDPGQGLRLIYYSQIVNDFQKGDIAEGYSVSREKKESFPLTVTSAQKNPTAFYLCASSPGGAVYGYTFGSGTRLTVV.

This clone occurred once. The chain couples TRBV12-3 or TRBV12-4 to TRBJ1-5; unclear D gene. The CDR3 is 13 residues long. Trimming shortened V by 6 bases and J by 1 base, and 7 bases separated the two germline ends. CDR3: CASSLQSNQPQHF. The CDR3 nucleotides are TGTGCCAGCAGCCTCCAGAGCAATCAGCCCCAGCATTTT.

This clone has a handful of counts. The CDR3 loop reads CASSYSEGRQHF. The DNA of the CDR3 is TGTGCCAGCAGTTACTCAGAGGGTAGACAGCATTTT. The V call is TRBV6-6, the J call TRBJ1-5; the D is unclear. Per germline, CDR1 MNHNY and CDR2 SVGAGI (reference sequence). CDR3 length: 12 residues. Trimming took off 0 bases at V and 13 bases at J, with 10 bases between the two ends.

The chain employs TRBV3-1 (or the pseudogene TRBV3-2) and TRBJ2-2; 8 bases are a match to TRBD2. Germline trimming cut 3 bases from V and 6 bases from J; bases unmatched to any gene: 9. The germline CDR1 and CDR2 sequences are LGHDT and YNNKEL (reference sequence). This CDR3 comprises 16 residues. CDR3 sequence: CASSHLGGRFPGELFF. CDR3 nucleotides: TGTGCCAGCAGCCACCTAGGCGGGAGGTTTCCCGGGGAGCTGTTTTTT.

This sequence joins TRBV10-3 and TRBJ1-5, with D perhaps TRBD1 (5 bases). Germline V gives CDR1 ENHRY, CDR2 SYGVKD. CDR3 length: 15 residues. Trimming cost V 3 bases and J 0 bases, with 9 bases left between them. The CDR3: CAISDKGVSNQPQHF. CDR3 bases: TGTGCCATCAGTGATAAAGGGGTTAGCAATCAGCCCCAGCATTTT.

The chain recombines TRBV5-1 with TRBJ2-5; D gene unclear. The length of the CDR3 is 12 residues. CDR1 and CDR2 from the germline V gene are SGHRS and YFSETQ. V was cut by 4 bases and J by 1 base, with 5 bases left in between. The CDR3 is CASSVSQETQYF. CDR3 coding DNA: TGCGCCAGCAGCGTTAGCCAAGAGACCCAGTACTTC.

V usage is TRBV30 and J usage is TRBJ2-1; tentative D call: TRBD1 (6 bases). This CDR3 is 12 amino acids long. Deletions cut 3 bases from V and 8 bases from J, with 11 bases between. Germline CDR1 reads GTSNPN; CDR2 reads SVGIG (reference sequence). The CDR3 here is CAWRWDTDEQFF. CDR3 DNA: TGTGCCTGGAGGTGGGACACAGATGAGCAGTTCTTC.

V usage is TRBV4-1 and J usage is TRBJ2-2; TRBD2 might be the D (5 bases). The CDR3 has 16 residues. The germline CDR1 and CDR2 sequences are MGHRA and YSYEKL. The V gene lost 1 base and the J gene lost 3 bases, with 12 bases spanning the gap. The CDR3 loop is CASSQVNRGYTGELFF. The DNA of the CDR3 is TGCGCCAGCAGCCAAGTGAACAGAGGGTACACCGGGGAGCTGTTTTTT.

The chain is built from TRBV19 and TRBJ2-3; D gene unclear. Germline-derived CDR1 and CDR2 are LNHDA and SQIVND (reference sequence). V lost 7 bases, J lost 5 bases, and 16 bases lay in between. This CDR3 is 14 amino acids long. CDR3 DNA sequence: TGTGCCAGTAAGGCCGACGGAGTGGGAGATACGCAGTATTTT. This translates into CASKADGVGDTQYF.

The chain uses TRBV6-5 and TRBJ2-5; 8 bases align to TRBD1. CDR1 is MNHEY, CDR2 SVGAGI, per germline. This CDR3 contains 15 residues. After removal of 6 bases from V and 4 bases from J, the junction contained 10 bases not matched to a gene. The CDR3 DNA reads as TGTGCCAGCAGCCCGGACAGGGCAAGGGGAGAGACCCAGTACTTC. Its translation: CASSPDRARGETQYF.

This chain connects TRBV18 to TRBJ1-2; TRBD1 aligns across 9 bases. This CDR3 comprises 16 residues. CDR1 and CDR2 (germline): KGHSH, LQKENI. The V segment lost 8 bases and the J segment 4 bases; nucleotides outside the gene matches: 14. CDR3 amino acids: CASTTGTGFTGYGYTF. The DNA for the CDR3 is TGTGCCAGCACCACCGGGACAGGGTTCACGGGCTATGGCTACACCTTC. Full variable domain (rest looked up from reference TRBV18 and TRBJ1-2): NAGVMQNPRHLVRRRGQEARLRCSPMKGHSHVYWYRQLPEEGLKFMVYLQKENIIDESGMPKERFSAEFPKEGPSILRIQQVVRGDSAAYFCASTTGTGFTGYGYTFGSGTRLTVV.

V gene TRBV5-1 combines with J gene TRBJ1-2; 10 bases map to TRBD1. CDR3 length equals 17 residues. The V and J ends lost 0 bases and 3 bases, in that order; junction bases with no gene match: 8. In germline, CDR1 is SGHRS, CDR2 YFSETQ. The CDR3 protein is CASSLETGGAKYYGYTF. The DNA for the CDR3 is TGCGCCAGCAGCTTGGAGACAGGGGGCGCAAAATACTATGGCTACACCTTC.

The chain carries TRBV29-1 and TRBJ1-2, with D possibly matching TRBD1 (5 bases). V lost 3 bases to trimming and J lost 7 bases, with 15 bases between them. CDR1 SQVTM and CDR2 ANQGSEA come from the germline V gene. The CDR3 runs 13 residues. The CDR3 region is CSVEVVGGRGYTF. CDR3 nucleotide sequence: TGCAGCGTTGAGGTAGTGGGGGGTCGTGGCTACACCTTC.

This rearrangement joins TRBV19 to TRBJ1-1; 8 bases are shared with TRBD1. Germline CDR1 reads LNHDA; CDR2 reads SQIVND (reference sequence). This CDR3 spans 13 amino acids. The CDR3 region is CAAGGRGAGEAFF. The CDR3 coding sequence is TGTGCAGCAGGGGGCCGGGGGGCTGGTGAAGCTTTCTTT.

The chain couples TRBV4-1 to TRBJ1-3; TRBD1 matches at 7 bases. Germline V gene data show CDR1 as MGHRA and CDR2 as YSYEKL. The CDR3 sequence is 16 residues long. After removal of 4 bases from V and 0 bases from J, the junction contained 6 bases not matched to a gene. CDR3 residues: CASSPLGTASGNTIYF. Here the CDR3 DNA reads TGCGCCAGCAGCCCCCTGGGGACAGCCTCTGGAAACACCATATATTTT.

The gene calls are TRBV11-1 and TRBJ1-2; the D is unclear. The CDR3 is 14 residues long. V was shortened by 1 base and J by 3 bases, with 9 bases between the two germline ends. Germline CDR1 reads SGHAT; CDR2 reads FQDESV (reference sequence). CDR3 protein: CASSLGSEDYGYTF. CDR3 nucleotides: TGTGCCAGCAGCTTAGGCAGCGAAGACTATGGCTACACCTTC. Full variable domain (outside the CDR3, taken from reference TRBV11-1 and TRBJ1-2): EAEVAQSPRYKITEKSQAVAFWCDPISGHATLYWYRQILGQGPELLVQFQDESVVDDSQLPKDRFSAERLKGVDSTLKIQPAELGDSAMYLCASSLGSEDYGYTFGSGTRLTVV.

This chain connects TRBV11-2 to TRBJ2-7; 9 bases align to TRBD1. CDR1 SGHAT and CDR2 FQNNGV come from the germline V gene. V was clipped by 2 bases and J by 6 bases; unmatched bases: 8. The CDR3 contains 15 residues. CDR3 in amino acids: CASSLSPGTGSEQYF. CDR3 DNA sequence: TGTGCCAGCAGCTTATCTCCCGGGACAGGGAGCGAGCAGTACTTC.

The table lists this clone with a few counts. Other DNA sequences within the sample encode an identical CDR3. The chain employs TRBV5-4 and TRBJ1-1; unclear D gene. This CDR3 is built from 16 residues. The ends were cut back, 0 bases at V and 0 bases at J, with 12 bases in the middle. From germline, CDR1 is SGHNT and CDR2 YYREEE (reference sequence). The CDR3 reads CASSLGGEELNTEAFF. The CDR3 DNA sequence: TGTGCCAGCAGCTTGGGCGGGGAGGAACTGAACACTGAAGCTTTCTTT.

This clone was detected only once. The CDR3 nucleotides are TGCGCCAGCAGCCAAGAAGTAGTAAGGACAGGGAACTCCTACGAGCAGTACTTC. This gives the protein CASSQEVVRTGNSYEQYF. The chain uses TRBV4-1 and TRBJ2-7; TRBD1 matches 8 bases. The CDR3 consists of 18 residues. J gave up 0 bases and V 0 bases, and 10 bases lay outside the gene matches. CDR1 is MGHRA, CDR2 YSYEKL, per germline.

The chain recombines TRBV7-2 with TRBJ1-1; D not certain. The CDR3 runs to 15 residues. Germline V gene lookup returns CDR1 SGHTA and CDR2 FQGNSA. Trimming removed 4 bases from V and 0 bases from J, with 12 bases in between. The CDR3 DNA reads as TGTGCCAGCAGCTACCTCTCGCAGGTGAACACTGAAGCTTTCTTT. This gives the protein CASSYLSQVNTEAFF. The variable domain in full, completed from reference TRBV7-2 and TRBJ1-1, reads GAGVSQSPSNKVTEKGKDVELRCDPISGHTALYWYRQSLGQGLEFLIYFQGNSAPDKSGLPSDRFSAERTGGSVSTLTIQRTQQEDSAVYLCASSYLSQVNTEAFFGQGTRLTVV.

The chain's CDR3 is CASSLTDTGNTIYF. The CDR3 coding sequence is TGTGCCAGCTCACTCACGGACACTGGAAACACCATATATTTT. The chain has TRBV18 and TRBJ1-3; tentatively, D is TRBD1 (5 bases). In germline, CDR1 is KGHSH, CDR2 LQKENI. The length of the CDR3 is 14 residues. V lost 4 bases and J 2 bases, leaving 9 bases between the germline ends. Full variable domain (remainder filled in from reference TRBV18 and TRBJ1-3): NAGVMQNPRHLVRRRGQEARLRCSPMKGHSHVYWYRQLPEEGLKFMVYLQKENIIDESGMPKERFSAEFPKEGPSILRIQQVVRGDSAAYFCASSLTDTGNTIYFGEGSWLTVV.